What follows are 15 T cell receptor beta chains derived from one specimen sequenced in a study of regulatory T cells in long-lasting Graves disease (dated by TCRdb to the early 2020s). Explained via the paper, the time point label denotes: newly diagnosed GD, antithyroid drugs for less than 3 months. RNA was extracted from PBMCs in TRIzol for both TCR sequencing and RNA sequencing. The library was generated by multiplex PCR. The data were produced on an Illumina HiSeq 4000. TCR beta libraries were built with iRepertoire HTBI primers and Arm-PCR amplification of CDR3 regions. TCRdb's own reprocessing of the public reads used fastp at Q25 and MiXCR and kept productive beta chains. A single entry per CDR3 protein holds the most common genes and DNA from its merged rows. This sample has about 540,000 distinct CDR3 sequences in its table, and roughly 13% of those were observed once. The ten largest clones take up 10% of the sample.

The data were also submitted as part of a second study, on T cells in Graves' hyperthyroidism and ophthalmopathy.

Sequenced material: peripheral blood mononuclear cells (PBMCs), taken at new diagnosis, from a patient treated with antithyroid drugs. Receptors were obtained from a young man with Graves disease. Donor details come from another sample of the same person, matched by shared clones.

The V and J genes are TRBV24-1 and TRBJ1-1; perhaps TRBD1 as D (6 bases). Germline V lookup: CDR1 KGHDR, CDR2 SFDVKD. V dropped 9 bases and J dropped 0 bases, with 10 bases sitting between them. This CDR3 region has 13 residues. For the CDR3, the DNA is TGTGCCACCGGCGACAGGATGAACACTGAAGCTTTCTTT. The encoded protein is CATGDRMNTEAFF.

The gene calls are TRBV19 and TRBJ2-7; perhaps TRBD2 as D (6 bases). Germline V lookup: CDR1 LNHDA, CDR2 SQIVND (reference sequence). The CDR3 covers 16 residues. The V end was cut by 7 bases, the J end by 5 bases, with 24 bases between. CDR3 nucleotides: TGTGCCAGTAAAGTCGCCGGGGGACCCGGGCTAGACGAGCAGTACTTC. Protein sequence: CASKVAGGPGLDEQYF.

There are a few counts of this clonotype. V is TRBV6-1 and J is TRBJ2-7, with 9 nucleotides matching TRBD1. Germline values: CDR1 MNHNS, CDR2 SASEGT. CDR3 length equals 14 residues. V lost 7 bases and J lost 7; bases outside the gene matches: 11. CDR3 coding DNA: TGTGCCAGCACCCTGGACAGGGGCGGCGGAGAGCAGTACTTC. Its translation is CASTLDRGGGEQYF.

This clonotype was detected ten times or more. CDR3: CSALRQPNGGGYTF. CDR3 coding DNA: TGCAGTGCCCTGCGTCAACCTAATGGAGGTGGCTACACCTTC. The chain couples TRBV20-1 to TRBJ1-2; unclear D gene. The CDR3 runs 14 residues. The V gene lost 6 bases and the J gene lost 7 bases, with 21 bases spanning the gap. Germline V gene lookup returns CDR1 DFQATT and CDR2 SNEGSKA (reference sequence).

As regards this clonotype: Sequence at one end of the junction differs from germline and may be a read error. J is TRBJ1-2 and V is TRBV5-6; TRBD1 is a possible D gene (6 bases). CDR1 is SGHDT, CDR2 YYEEEE, per germline. The CDR3 loop spans 13 amino acids. Here the CDR3 DNA reads TGTGCCAGCAGTCTAGACAGGTACTACGGCTACACCTTC. This translates into CASSLDRYYGYTF.

V and J are TRBV7-7 and TRBJ2-2; possibly TRBD2 for D (5 bases). This CDR3 region has 13 residues. Per the germline V gene, CDR1 is SSHAT and CDR2 is FNYEAQ (reference sequence). V lost 5 bases, J lost 6 bases, and 10 bases lay in between. CDR3 region: CASSRDYPGELFF. Written as DNA, the CDR3 is TGTGCCAGCAGCCGCGACTACCCCGGGGAGCTGTTTTTT.

This clonotype was counted many times. This chain links TRBV15 with TRBJ2-7, with 7 bases aligning to TRBD1. The germline gives CDR1 LNHNV, CDR2 YYDKDF (reference sequence). After removal of 4 bases from V and 4 bases from J, the junction contained 4 bases not matched to a gene. This CDR3 has 13 residues. The CDR3 region has the DNA TGTGCCACCAGCACAGGACAGGAGTACGAGCAGTACTTC. Translating gives CATSTGQEYEQYF.

At least ten counts were recorded for this clonotype. The rearrangement links TRBV7-2 to TRBJ2-7; 10 bases fit TRBD2. This CDR3 has 14 amino acids. The germline V gene encodes CDR1 SGHTA and CDR2 FQGNSA. V gave up 6 bases and J gave up 4 bases; unmatched junction bases: 6. The CDR3 region has the DNA TGTGCCAGCAGGTCGCCTAGCGGGAGTTACGAGCAGTACTTC. Its translation: CASRSPSGSYEQYF.

In this sample, this clonotype turned up many times. The chain joins TRBV5-1 to TRBJ2-3, with TRBD2 identical over 9 bases. Germline values: CDR1 SGHRS, CDR2 YFSETQ. V shed 4 bases and J 1 base; nucleotides not matched to a gene: 4. This CDR3 comprises 15 residues. CDR3 bases: TGCGCCAGCAGCCAGTCTAGCGGGGGCACAGATACGCAGTATTTT. Translating gives CASSQSSGGTDTQYF.

This clonotype showed up many times. The chain links TRBV12-3 or TRBV12-4 to TRBJ1-6; D is undetermined. The CDR3 sequence is 13 residues long. Trimming took off 6 bases at V and 7 bases at J, with 10 bases between the two ends. CDR3: CASSLTRNSPLHF. As DNA, the CDR3 is TGTGCCAGCAGCCTCACCAGGAATTCACCCCTCCACTTT.

This clonotype was observed many times. The genes are TRBV6-9 and TRBJ2-5; 9 bases agree with TRBD2. The length of the CDR3 is 16 residues. Germline CDR1 and CDR2: MNHGY and SVAAGI. The V segment lost 3 bases and the J segment 1 base; nucleotides outside the gene matches: 6. CDR3 nucleotide sequence: TGTGCCAGCAGTTACGGGCTAGCGGGACCCCAAGAGACCCAGTACTTC. This sequence encodes CASSYGLAGPQETQYF.

This clonotype was counted ten times or more. The CDR3 DNA is TGCAGCGTTACGACAACAGGGGGACAAGAGACCCAGTACTTC. Translated: CSVTTTGGQETQYF. The rearrangement uses TRBV29-1 and TRBJ2-5; 8 bases fit TRBD1. The ends lost 5 bases at V and 2 bases at J; junction bases unmatched: 7. CDR1 and CDR2 from the germline V gene are SQVTM and ANQGSEA. This CDR3 comprises 14 residues.

V usage is TRBV27 and J usage is TRBJ2-1, with a possible D match to TRBD2 (6 bases). The CDR3 contains 16 residues. Trimming stripped 2 bases from V and 0 bases from J, with 11 bases between. Per the germline V gene, CDR1 is MNHEY and CDR2 is SMNVEV (reference sequence). CDR3 coding DNA: TGTGCCAGCAGTTTAATAGCGGTTAGCTCCTACAATGAGCAGTTCTTC. Residues: CASSLIAVSSYNEQFF.

The chain combines TRBV3-1 with TRBJ2-2; 14 positions agree with TRBD2. The germline gives CDR1 LGHDT, CDR2 YNNKEL (reference sequence). Losses at the gene ends were 6 bases for V and 2 bases for J; bases not matched to a gene: 14. The CDR3 length is 20 residues. The CDR3: CASSAVPGTSGRTNTGELFF. For the CDR3, the DNA is TGTGCCAGCAGTGCCGTCCCCGGGACTAGCGGGAGAACAAACACCGGGGAGCTGTTTTTT.

This clonotype was counted a few times. The rearrangement uses TRBV15 and TRBJ2-2, with TRBD2 matching 10 bases. CDR3 length: 16 residues. V was clipped by 1 base and J by 6 bases; unmatched bases: 5. CDR1 is LNHNV and CDR2 is YYDKDF in the germline V gene (reference sequence). DNA for the CDR3: TGTGCCACCAGCAGAGGACTAGCGGGCGGAGCCGGGGAGCTGTTTTTT. The encoded protein is CATSRGLAGGAGELFF.